This TCR beta chain was retrieved from a study of human T cells and chemical hapten exposure. About the research overall: The patients, most of them female, presented with alopecia areata, totalis or universalis.

There are 16 residues in the CDR3. With 2 bases removed from V and 6 bases from J, the gap between germline ends came to 19 bases. Germline loops: CDR1 LGHDT, CDR2 YNNKEL (reference sequence). Regarding time point: patch test 1, 2 weeks after DPC sensitization. Regarding treatment: therapeutic diphenylcyclopropenone sensitization with weekly scalp DPC. Donors, patients with alopecia ranging from 18 to 70 years old and judged suitable for DPC, provided samples. For this clonotype: As yet, its antigen is unknown.

TCRdb fed the RACE reads into MiXCR, producing one record per CDR3 protein. In the table there are 80,000 to 100,000 distinct CDR3 sequences, under 9% of which are singletons. Overall study results and limits: Alopecia affected the donors, so their immune response may differ from healthy people's. TCRs exceeding 1 in 1000 frequency stayed unchanged with DPC sensitization.

The receptor was derived from a woman aged 25 to 45 with alopecia areata. Some clones in this sample may be carry-over from other donors' samples. V and J are TRBV3-1 and TRBJ1-1; the D gene is possibly TRBD1 (5 bases). The specimen was whole blood, collected in connection with sensitization to the hapten diphenylcyclopropenone (DPC). DNA for the CDR3: TGTGCCAGCAGCCAACTCGAGGGGCTTCAAAAACCTGAAGCTTTCTTT. It codes for CASSQLEGLQKPEAFF.